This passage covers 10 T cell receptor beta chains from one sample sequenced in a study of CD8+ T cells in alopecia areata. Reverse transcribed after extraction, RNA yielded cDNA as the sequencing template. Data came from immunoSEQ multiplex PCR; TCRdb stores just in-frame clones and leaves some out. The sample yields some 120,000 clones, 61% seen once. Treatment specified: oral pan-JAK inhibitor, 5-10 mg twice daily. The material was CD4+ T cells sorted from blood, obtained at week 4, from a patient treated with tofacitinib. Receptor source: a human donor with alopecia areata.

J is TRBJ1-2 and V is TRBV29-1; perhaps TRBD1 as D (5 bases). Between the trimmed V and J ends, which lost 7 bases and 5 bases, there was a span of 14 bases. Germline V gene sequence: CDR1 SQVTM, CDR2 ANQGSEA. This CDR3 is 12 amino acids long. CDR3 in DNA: TGCAGCGGGGGCCCGGGAGTATATGGCTACACCTTC. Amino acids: CSGGPGVYGYTF.

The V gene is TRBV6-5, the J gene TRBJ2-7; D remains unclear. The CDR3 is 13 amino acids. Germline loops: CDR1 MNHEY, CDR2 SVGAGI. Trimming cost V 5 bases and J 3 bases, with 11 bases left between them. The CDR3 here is CASSVGQFYEQYF. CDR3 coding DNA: TGTGCCAGCAGTGTGGGCCAATTCTACGAGCAGTACTTC.

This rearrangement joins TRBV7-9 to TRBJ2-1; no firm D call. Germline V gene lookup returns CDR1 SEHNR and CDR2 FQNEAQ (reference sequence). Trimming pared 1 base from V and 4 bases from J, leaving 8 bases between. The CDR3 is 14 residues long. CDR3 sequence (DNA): TGTGCCAGCAGCTTAGACGGTGTTTACAATGAGCAGTTCTTC. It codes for CASSLDGVYNEQFF. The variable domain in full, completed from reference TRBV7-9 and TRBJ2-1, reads DTGVSQNPRHKITKRGQNVTFRCDPISEHNRLYWYRQTLGQGPEFLTYFQNEAQLEKSRLLSDRFSAERPKGSFSTLEIQRTEQGDSAMYLCASSLDGVYNEQFFGPGTRLTVL.

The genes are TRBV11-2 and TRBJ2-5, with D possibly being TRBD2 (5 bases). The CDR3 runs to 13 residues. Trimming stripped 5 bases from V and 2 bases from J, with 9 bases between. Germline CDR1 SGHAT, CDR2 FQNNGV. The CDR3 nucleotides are TGTGCCAGCAGCCGGACTGGGCAAGAGACCCAGTACTTC. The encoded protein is CASSRTGQETQYF.

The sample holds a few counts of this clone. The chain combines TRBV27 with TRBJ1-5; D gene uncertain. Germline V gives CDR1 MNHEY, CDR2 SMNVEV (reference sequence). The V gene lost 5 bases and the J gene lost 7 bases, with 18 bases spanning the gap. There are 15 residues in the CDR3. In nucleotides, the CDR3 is TGTGCCAGCAGTCCCCAACCGGGCGGATGGCAGCCCCAGCATTTT. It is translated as CASSPQPGGWQPQHF.

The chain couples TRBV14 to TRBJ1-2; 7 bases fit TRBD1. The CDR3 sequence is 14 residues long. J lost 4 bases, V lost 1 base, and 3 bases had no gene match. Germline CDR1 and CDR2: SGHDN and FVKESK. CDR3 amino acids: CASSQAQGPYGYTF. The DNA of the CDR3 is TGTGCCAGCAGCCAAGCACAGGGGCCCTATGGCTACACCTTC.

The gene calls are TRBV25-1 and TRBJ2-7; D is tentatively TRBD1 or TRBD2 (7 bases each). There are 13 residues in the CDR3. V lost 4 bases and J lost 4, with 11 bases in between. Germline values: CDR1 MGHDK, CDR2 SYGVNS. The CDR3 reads CASSVQGGYEQYF. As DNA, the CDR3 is TGTGCCAGCAGTGTGCAGGGGGGGTACGAGCAGTACTTC.

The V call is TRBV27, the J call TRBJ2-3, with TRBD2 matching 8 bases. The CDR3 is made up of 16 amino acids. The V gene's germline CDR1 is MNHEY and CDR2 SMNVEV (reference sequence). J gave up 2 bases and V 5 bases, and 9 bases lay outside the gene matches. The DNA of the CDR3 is TGTGCCAGCAGTGGAACCGGGGGGGAGCTCACAGATACGCAGTATTTT. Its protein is CASSGTGGELTDTQYF.

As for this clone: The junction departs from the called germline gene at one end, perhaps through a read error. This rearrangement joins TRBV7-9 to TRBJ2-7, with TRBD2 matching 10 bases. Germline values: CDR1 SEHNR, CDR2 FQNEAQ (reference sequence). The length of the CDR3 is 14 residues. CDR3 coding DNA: TGTGCCAGCAGCCTAGCGGGAGCGGGGGACGAGCAGTACTTC. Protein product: CASSLAGAGDEQYF.

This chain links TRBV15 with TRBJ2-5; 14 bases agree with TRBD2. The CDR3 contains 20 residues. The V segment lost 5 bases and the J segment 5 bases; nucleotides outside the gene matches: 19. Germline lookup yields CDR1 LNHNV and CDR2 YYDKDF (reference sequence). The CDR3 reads CATSYGLAGGIGFPTETQYF. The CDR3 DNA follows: TGTGCCACCAGCTACGGACTAGCGGGGGGTATAGGCTTCCCCACGGAGACCCAGTACTTC.